This T cell receptor beta chain appears in the sequencing data of a study of radiation and T cells in renal cell carcinoma. Regarding the study as a whole: Baseline intratumoral clonotype presence is unknown without pretreatment biopsies.

On this clone itself: Its antigen is undetermined.

TCRdb's copy holds only in-frame clones and misses some; the assay was immunoSEQ multiplex PCR. Of around 94,000 clones in the sample, 85% were seen once. Germline V gives CDR1 SGHAT, CDR2 FQNNGV. The CDR3 contains 15 residues. The V end was cut by 2 bases, the J end by 8 bases, with 15 bases between. The time point denotes: blood 4 weeks post-SBRT, at nephrectomy. Indicated treatment: 15 Gy SBRT to primary tumor, nephrectomy 4 weeks later. Radiation-treated patients gave blood at baseline, week 2 and week 4. The receptor comes from a man aged 50 or older with renal cell carcinoma. V is TRBV11-2 and J is TRBJ1-4; D is undetermined. The sample in question was blood, obtained from a patient whose treatment included radiotherapy and nephrectomy. Here the CDR3 DNA reads TGTGCCAGCAGCTTAAGGGCAGTTGGAGACGAAAAACTGTTTTTT. It codes for CASSLRAVGDEKLFF.